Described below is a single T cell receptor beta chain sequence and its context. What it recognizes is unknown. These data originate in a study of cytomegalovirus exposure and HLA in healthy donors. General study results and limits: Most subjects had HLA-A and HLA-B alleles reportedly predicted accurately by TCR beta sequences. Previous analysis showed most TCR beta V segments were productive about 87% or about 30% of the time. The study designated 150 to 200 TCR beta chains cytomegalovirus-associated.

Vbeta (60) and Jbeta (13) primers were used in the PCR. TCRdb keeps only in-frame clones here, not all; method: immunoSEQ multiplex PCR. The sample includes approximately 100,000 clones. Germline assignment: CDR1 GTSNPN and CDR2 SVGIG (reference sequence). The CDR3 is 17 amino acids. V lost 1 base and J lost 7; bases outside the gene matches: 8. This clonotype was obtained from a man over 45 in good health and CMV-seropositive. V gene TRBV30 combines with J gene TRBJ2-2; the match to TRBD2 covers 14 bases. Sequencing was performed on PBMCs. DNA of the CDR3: TGTGCCTGGAGTGGGGGACTAGCGGGAGATCATGGCGGGGAGCTGTTTTTT. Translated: CAWSGGLAGDHGGELFF.